This T cell receptor beta chain derives from a study of T cells expressing NK-cell markers. Looking at the study overall: Of eight sequenced donors, seven were HCMV-seropositive and one HCMV-seronegative. General study findings and limits: In a few donors, dominant clonotypes made up about 28.3-65% of CD3+CD56-NKG2C+ cells. Six of the donors carried dominant NKG2C+ clonotypes that took up 1.0-7.0% of their CD8+ T cells.

With respect to this clonotype: The antigen remains undetermined.

Using the 5' RACE reads, TCRdb records one entry per CDR3 protein without DNA. This sample's table has approximately 550,000 distinct CDR3 sequences. Germline CDR1 and CDR2: MGHDK and SYGVNS. The length of the CDR3 is 11 residues. The rearrangement links TRBV25-1 to TRBJ2-1. The sequencing input was blood T cells: a sorted CD56 or NKG2C T cell subset, CD4+ or CD8+ T cells, or bulk PBMC T cells (not recorded which). This TCR came from a man aged 18 to 29 in good health. The CDR3 loop is CASSVHLEQFF.